Following are 22 T cell receptor beta chains from one sample sequenced in a study of T-cell reconstitution after alpha-beta-depleted transplantation in children. TCRbeta library construction was performed incorporating unique molecular identifiers. Via MiXCR, TCRdb re-called the PCR reads, giving one row per CDR3 protein. The sample has about 200,000 distinct CDR3 sequences, around 7% seen once. Sequences were derived from PBMCs, sampled before TCRalphabeta/CD19-depleted stem cell transplant. The receptors derive from a boy aged 2-15 years with acute lymphoblastic leukemia, due to receive a stem cell transplant.

The table lists this clonotype with many counts. The chain carries TRBV28 and TRBJ2-7; 11 bases line up with TRBD2. The CDR3 is 14 residues long. The germline gives CDR1 MDHEN, CDR2 SYDVKM. V trimming: 5 bases; J trimming: 5 bases; junction bases outside the gene matches: 5. CDR3 DNA sequence: TGTGCCAGCAGTGATAGCGGGGGGGCCGACGAGCAGTACTTC. This codes for CASSDSGGADEQYF.

In its sample, this clonotype was seen many times. The V call is TRBV5-1, the J call TRBJ2-5; D unresolved. Per germline, CDR1 SGHRS and CDR2 YFSETQ. There are 14 residues in the CDR3. Deletions cut 7 bases from V and 3 bases from J, with 16 bases between. The CDR3 loop is CASAPVGDEETQYF. In DNA, the CDR3 is TGCGCCAGCGCCCCGGTCGGTGACGAAGAGACCCAGTACTTC. Looking up the rest from reference TRBV5-1 and TRBJ2-5 gives the full variable domain: KAGVTQTPRYLIKTRGQQVTLSCSPISGHRSVSWYQQTPGQGLQFLFEYFSETQRNKGNFPGRFSGRQFSNSRSEMNVSTLELGDSALYLCASAPVGDEETQYFGPGTRLLVL.

A single count supports this clonotype. The J gene is TRBJ2-1, the V gene TRBV3-2; the table's D call, TRBD2, has no DNA check behind it. TRBV3-2 is noted as a pseudogene. CDR3 length: 16 amino acids. The CDR3 loop is CASCQDWPSGTMEQFF. CDR3 bases: TGTGCCTCCTGCCAAGATTGGCCTAGCGGTACAATGGAGCAGTTCTTC.

In its sample, this clonotype was seen a few times. The CDR3 bases are TGCAGTGCTCCAGGACTAGCGGGAAAGTACGAGCAGTACTTC. Translating it yields CSAPGLAGKYEQYF. This rearrangement joins TRBV20-1 to TRBJ2-7, with TRBD2 matching 12 bases. Looked up from germline, CDR1 is DFQATT and CDR2 is SNEGSKA (reference sequence). Trimming removed 5 bases from V and 4 bases from J; junction bases left unmatched: 6. CDR3 length equals 14 residues.

This rearrangement joins TRBV7-8 to TRBJ2-5, with D perhaps TRBD1 (5 bases). The V gene's germline CDR1 is SGHVS and CDR2 FQNEAQ. CDR3 length: 15 amino acids. V lost 1 base and J 3 bases, leaving 12 bases between the germline ends. The CDR3: CASSLGKGIKETQYF. In DNA form, the CDR3 reads TGTGCCAGCAGCTTAGGAAAGGGGATCAAAGAGACCCAGTACTTC. The variable domain in full, with the rest retrieved from reference TRBV7-8 and TRBJ2-5, is GAGVSQSPRYKVAKRGQDVALRCDPISGHVSLFWYQQALGQGPEFLTYFQNEAQLDKSGLPSDRFFAERPEGSVSTLKIQRTQQEDSAVYLCASSLGKGIKETQYFGPGTRLLVL.

In this sample, this clonotype turned up a few times. The chain joins TRBV6-5 to TRBJ2-7; D is perhaps TRBD1 or TRBD2 (7 bases each). The V gene lost 2 bases and the J gene lost 4 bases, with 15 bases spanning the gap. This CDR3 is 15 amino acids long. CDR1 and CDR2 (germline): MNHEY, SVGAGI. The CDR3 protein is CASSYVGRGGYEQYF. The CDR3 coding sequence is TGTGCCAGCAGTTACGTAGGCAGGGGGGGGTACGAGCAGTACTTC.

Remarks on this clonotype: Since a much larger clone is just one base distant, this may be a read error. The CDR3 does not close with the conserved phenylalanine or tryptophan, likely indicating a read error. The chain joins TRBV5-1 to TRBJ2-1, with TRBD2 matching 9 bases. The trim removed 0 bases at V and 5 bases at J, leaving 9 bases unmatched. Germline V gene data show CDR1 as SGHRS and CDR2 as YFSETQ. The CDR3 consists of 17 residues. The chain's CDR3 is CASSLALPWTSDNEQFC. The CDR3 DNA sequence: TGCGCCAGCAGCTTGGCCCTTCCCTGGACTAGCGACAATGAGCAGTTCTGC.

This clonotype came up a few times. The rearrangement joins TRBV27 to TRBJ1-2; TRBD1 matches 7 bases. The CDR3 has 13 residues. V lost 3 bases, J lost 7 bases, and 5 bases stayed unmatched. The germline CDR1 and CDR2 sequences are MNHEY and SMNVEV (reference sequence). The CDR3 here is CASSLGQFSGYTF. CDR3 DNA sequence: TGTGCCAGCAGTTTGGGACAGTTCAGTGGCTACACCTTC.

This clonotype has ten or more counts. This chain joins TRBV5-1 and TRBJ1-4; 8 positions match TRBD1. Germline V gene data show CDR1 as SGHRS and CDR2 as YFSETQ. The V gene end was trimmed by 0 bases and the J gene end by 8 bases; junction bases not matched to a gene: 6. CDR3 length: 15 residues. CDR3 residues: CASSLVAGGSEKLFF. In DNA, the CDR3 is TGCGCCAGCAGCTTGGTGGCAGGGGGCTCGGAAAAACTGTTTTTT. Full variable domain (outside the CDR3, taken from reference TRBV5-1 and TRBJ1-4): KAGVTQTPRYLIKTRGQQVTLSCSPISGHRSVSWYQQTPGQGLQFLFEYFSETQRNKGNFPGRFSGRQFSNSRSEMNVSTLELGDSALYLCASSLVAGGSEKLFFGSGTQLSVL.

This clonotype was picked up many times. The rearrangement joins TRBV12-3 or TRBV12-4 to TRBJ2-3; tentatively, D is TRBD1 or TRBD2 (6 bases each). The CDR3 length is 15 residues. The V end lost 3 bases, the J end lost 0 bases, and 10 bases lay between the germline ends. The CDR3 sequence: CASSFGGRSTDTQYF. The CDR3 DNA follows: TGTGCCAGCAGTTTCGGGGGCCGCAGCACAGATACGCAGTATTTT.

This clonotype was found many times. The chain combines TRBV3-1 with TRBJ2-7; perhaps TRBD2 as D (5 bases). Germline V gene data show CDR1 as LGHDT and CDR2 as YNNKEL (reference sequence). CDR3 length equals 15 residues. V lost 1 base to trimming and J lost 3 bases, with 13 bases between them. CDR3 residues: CASSQVAVRGYEQYF. The CDR3 DNA follows: TGTGCCAGCAGCCAAGTTGCTGTTCGGGGCTACGAGCAGTACTTC.

Only a few counts were recorded for this clonotype. The J gene is TRBJ2-7, the V gene TRBV5-1; a possible D gene is TRBD1 (6 bases). The CDR3 contains 13 residues. V was pared by 1 base and J by 2 bases, with 7 bases between. Looked up from germline, CDR1 is SGHRS and CDR2 is YFSETQ. This chain's CDR3 is CASSLSGAYEQYF. The CDR3 DNA sequence: TGCGCCAGCAGCTTGTCAGGGGCCTACGAGCAGTACTTC.

This clonotype has only a few counts. This chain's CDR3 is CSADPLGGLREAFF. Written as DNA, the CDR3 is TGCAGCGCGGATCCACTTGGGGGGCTGCGTGAAGCTTTCTTT. The chain combines TRBV29-1 with TRBJ1-1, with D perhaps matching TRBD1 (6 bases). CDR1 is SQVTM, CDR2 ANQGSEA, per germline. CDR3 length equals 14 residues. With 7 bases removed from V and 7 bases from J, the gap between germline ends came to 22 bases.

This clonotype was counted ten times or more. The chain employs TRBV27 and TRBJ1-1, with D tentatively TRBD1 (5 bases). The CDR3 loop spans 15 amino acids. Germline CDR1 and CDR2: MNHEY and SMNVEV (reference sequence). With 3 bases removed from V and 0 bases from J, the gap between germline ends came to 11 bases. CDR3: CASSFTGIMNTEAFF. CDR3 DNA: TGTGCCAGCAGTTTTACAGGAATCATGAACACTGAAGCTTTCTTT.

This clonotype occurred many times. V gene TRBV6-6 combines with J gene TRBJ1-1; no definite D call. The CDR3 has 10 residues. Trimming cost V 7 bases and J 5 bases, with 5 bases left between them. Germline lookup yields CDR1 MNHNY and CDR2 SVGAGI (reference sequence). CDR3 DNA sequence: TGTGCCAGCAACGGGACTGAAGCTTTCTTT. This translates into CASNGTEAFF.

This clonotype showed up many times. The chain combines TRBV28 with TRBJ1-2; 9 bases map to TRBD1. Germline-derived CDR1 and CDR2 are MDHEN and SYDVKM. The CDR3 spans 13 residues. V was pared by 5 bases and J by 8 bases, with 6 bases of the junction left unmatched. CDR3 DNA sequence: TGTGCCAGCAGTCCGACGACAGGGGGAGGCTACACCTTC. The encoded protein is CASSPTTGGGYTF.

Ten or more counts support this clonotype. The chain has TRBV29-1 and TRBJ2-3; 8 nucleotides line up with TRBD1. The trim removed 8 bases at V and 6 bases at J, leaving 10 bases unmatched. The germline CDR1 and CDR2 sequences are SQVTM and ANQGSEA. CDR3 length equals 13 residues. The CDR3 DNA reads TGCAGCAGCGTGGCAGGGGGCAGGGATACGCAGTATTTT. Translated: CSSVAGGRDTQYF.

The V gene is TRBV4-3, the J gene TRBJ2-6, with 8 bases that match TRBD1. The CDR3 consists of 17 residues. Germline CDR1 is LGHNA and CDR2 is YSLEER. The J segment lost 2 bases and the V segment lost 4 bases, leaving 7 bases of the junction unmatched. CDR3 nucleotides: TGCGCCAGCAGCCTTTCTCCGGACAGGGCTGGGGCCAACGTCCTGACTTTC. Translating it yields CASSLSPDRAGANVLTF.

This clonotype was seen more than once but under ten times. The V call is TRBV7-9, the J call TRBJ1-2, with D possibly matching TRBD1 (6 bases). CDR3 length: 13 amino acids. Looked up from germline, CDR1 is SEHNR and CDR2 is FQNEAQ (reference sequence). V was clipped by 5 bases and J by 2 bases, with 9 bases between them. CDR3 in amino acids: CASSKGHNYGYTF. The CDR3 DNA reads TGTGCCAGCAGCAAGGGACACAACTATGGCTACACCTTC.

This clonotype was seen at least ten times. The chain joins TRBV6-1 to TRBJ2-3; D may be TRBD2 (5 bases). The CDR3 is 16 residues long. CDR1 is MNHNS and CDR2 is SASEGT in the germline V gene. Trimming removed 8 bases from V and 4 bases from J, with 22 bases in between. In nucleotides, the CDR3 is TGTGCCAGCCAACCTACCATGACGGACGGGGCAGATACGCAGTATTTT. Protein product: CASQPTMTDGADTQYF.

This clonotype was detected ten times or more. The rearrangement links TRBV7-2 to TRBJ1-4, with 7 bases matching TRBD1. The CDR3 contains 15 residues. The junction had 6 bases not matched to a gene; V was cut back by 1 base and J by 7 bases. Germline V gives CDR1 SGHTA, CDR2 FQGNSA. The CDR3 loop is CASSLGSGGSEKLFF. CDR3 in DNA: TGTGCCAGCAGCTTAGGATCAGGGGGGAGTGAAAAACTGTTTTTT.

The CDR3 loop is CASTPWREGQETQYF. CDR3 DNA: TGTGCCAGCACTCCCTGGCGGGAGGGCCAAGAGACCCAGTACTTC. The J gene is TRBJ2-5, the V gene TRBV28; 9 nucleotides agree with TRBD2. Germline CDR1 MDHEN, CDR2 SYDVKM. The CDR3 has 15 amino acids. J lost 1 base, V lost 7 bases, and 7 bases had no gene match.